The 12 T cell receptor beta chains presented below share a single source sample, sequenced in a study of T-cell memory formation after mild COVID-19. TCRdb itself ran the 5' RACE reads through MiXCR, one entry per CDR3 protein. The repertoire consists of about 90,000 distinct CDR3 sequences, with more than 10% occurring once and the leading ten covering 25% to 35%. The sequenced material came from PBMCs or a T cell subset sorted from them (not recorded which). These receptors all come from an adult woman who had mild COVID-19 (a few samples of this study predate the infection). Cell type and time point are not known.

This clonotype has just a few counts. The V call is TRBV12-3 or TRBV12-4, the J call TRBJ1-1, with D maybe TRBD1 (5 bases). Trimming cost V 10 bases and J 0 bases, with 12 bases left between them. The CDR3 is 13 amino acids. The CDR3 coding sequence is TGTGCCATCAGGGTTGAAATGAACACTGAAGCTTTCTTT. It codes for CAIRVEMNTEAFF.

This sequence joins TRBV20-1 and TRBJ2-1; TRBD1 matches 8 bases. The J segment lost 9 bases and the V segment lost 3 bases, leaving 7 bases of the junction unmatched. The CDR3 extends over 13 amino acids. Per the germline V gene, CDR1 is DFQATT and CDR2 is SNEGSKA (reference sequence). In DNA, the CDR3 is TGCAGTGCTAGGGAGGACAGGGCTAGTGAGCAGTTCTTC. Translating it yields CSAREDRASEQFF.

The chain links TRBV4-1 to TRBJ2-3; D is ambiguous. CDR1 and CDR2 (germline): MGHRA, YSYEKL. Deletions cut 3 bases from V and 0 bases from J, with 13 bases between. The CDR3 spans 16 residues. The CDR3 DNA reads TGCGCCAGCAGCCAGCAAACCTTGACTAGCACAGATACGCAGTATTTT. It is translated as CASSQQTLTSTDTQYF.

This clonotype was counted only a few times. The chain has TRBV11-2 and TRBJ2-3, with a possible D match to TRBD2 (5 bases). The CDR3 consists of 16 residues. Germline V lookup: CDR1 SGHAT, CDR2 FQNNGV. V dropped 1 base and J dropped 0 bases, with 11 bases sitting between them. The DNA of the CDR3 is TGTGCCAGCAGCTTAGGGTGGCCGGGGAGCACAGATACGCAGTATTTT. This sequence encodes CASSLGWPGSTDTQYF. Combining the CDR3 with reference TRBV11-2 and TRBJ2-3 gives the whole variable domain EAGVAQSPRYKIIEKRQSVAFWCNPISGHATLYWYQQILGQGPKLLIQFQNNGVVDDSQLPKDRFSAERLKGVDSTLKIQPAKLEDSAVYLCASSLGWPGSTDTQYFGPGTRLTVL.

This clonotype was seen a few times. The V and J genes are TRBV5-1 and TRBJ1-1, with TRBD1 identical over 8 bases. Unmatched junction bases numbered 6, after V lost 4 bases and J lost 1 base. The CDR3 runs 15 residues. Germline V gives CDR1 SGHRS, CDR2 YFSETQ. The CDR3: CASSTWTGSNTEAFF. The CDR3 DNA sequence: TGCGCCAGCAGCACTTGGACAGGGTCGAACACTGAAGCTTTCTTT.

The gene calls are TRBV7-9 and TRBJ1-3, with TRBD1 matching over 7 bases. This CDR3 is 16 amino acids long. Germline CDR1 reads SEHNR; CDR2 reads FQNEAQ (reference sequence). V lost 5 bases to trimming and J lost 0 bases; unmatched junction nucleotides: 7. CDR3 amino acids: CASSSGQASSGNTIYF. The CDR3 nucleotides are TGTGCCAGCAGCAGCGGACAGGCCTCCTCTGGAAACACCATATATTTT.

The chain has TRBV20-1 and TRBJ2-5; 7 bases line up with TRBD2. V trimming: 2 bases; J trimming: 2 bases; junction bases outside the gene matches: 11. Germline lookup yields CDR1 DFQATT and CDR2 SNEGSKA (reference sequence). The CDR3 is made up of 16 amino acids. Here the CDR3 DNA reads TGCAGTGCTAGATTTGGTTCGTCAGCGGGACAAGAGACCCAGTACTTC. Translation gives CSARFGSSAGQETQYF.

This clonotype has just a few counts. This chain uses TRBV19 with TRBJ2-2, with TRBD2 matching 10 bases. V shed 3 bases, J shed 4 bases, and the junction held 5 bases outside the gene matches. This CDR3 comprises 16 residues. Germline-derived CDR1 and CDR2 are LNHDA and SQIVND (reference sequence). The CDR3 DNA reads as TGTGCCAGTAGTATGGAGCGGGAGGGTAGCACCGGGGAGCTGTTTTTT. Amino acids: CASSMEREGSTGELFF.

The rearrangement uses TRBV4-2 and TRBJ2-5; tentatively, D is TRBD2 (6 bases). Per germline, CDR1 LGHNA and CDR2 YNFKEQ. The CDR3 consists of 18 residues. The V gene lost 0 bases and the J gene lost 1 base, with 18 bases spanning the gap. CDR3 residues: CASSQEVGPGTLQETQYF. The CDR3 DNA follows: TGTGCCAGCAGCCAAGAAGTTGGGCCCGGGACTCTCCAAGAGACCCAGTACTTC.

The chain carries TRBV18 and TRBJ2-5, with D perhaps TRBD2 (6 bases). Germline CDR1 reads KGHSH; CDR2 reads LQKENI. The CDR3 contains 14 residues. With 2 bases removed from V and 4 bases from J, the gap between germline ends came to 11 bases. The CDR3 DNA follows: TGTGCCAGCTCACCAGCGAGAGCGGGAGAGACCCAGTACTTC. As protein: CASSPARAGETQYF.

The chain couples TRBV7-6 to TRBJ2-1, with unresolved D. Deletions cut 1 base from V and 7 bases from J, with 11 bases between. Germline CDR1 SGHVS, CDR2 FNYEAQ. There are 14 residues in the CDR3. The CDR3 DNA sequence: TGTGCCAGCAGCTTAGAACGCGACAATAATGAGCAGTTCTTC. Protein product: CASSLERDNNEQFF. Full variable domain (outside the CDR3, taken from reference TRBV7-6 and TRBJ2-1): GAGVSQSPRYKVTKRGQDVALRCDPISGHVSLYWYRQALGQGPEFLTYFNYEAQQDKSGLPNDRFSAERPEGSISTLTIQRTEQRDSAMYRCASSLERDNNEQFFGPGTRLTVL.

The chain employs TRBV7-6 and TRBJ1-3, with D possibly matching TRBD1 (5 bases). The CDR3 has 14 amino acids. V was shortened by 5 bases and J by 4 bases, with 12 bases between the two germline ends. Germline-derived CDR1 and CDR2 are SGHVS and FNYEAQ. The DNA of the CDR3 is TGTGCCAGCAGCGGAGGGGTCAGGGGAAACACCATATATTTT. Amino acids: CASSGGVRGNTIYF.